These 19 T cell receptor beta chains were all obtained from the same sample, sequenced in a study of tumor and adjacent non-tumor tissue in lung cancer. The template was RNA from unsorted bulk tissue. Distant lung tissue was collected more than 3 cm away from the tumor edge. The library came from three nested PCR rounds adapted from ARM-PCR protocols. TCRdb redid the calling of the multiplex PCR reads with MiXCR, one entry per CDR3 protein. The table lists 60,000 to 85,000 distinct CDR3 sequences, 76% of them singletons. Sequencing was done on a sample of distant non-tumor lung tissue. Receptors were obtained from a man in his sixties with non-small cell lung cancer.

Comments on this clonotype: One junction end does not reproduce the germline sequence, and a read error may be involved. V usage is TRBV28 and J usage is TRBJ1-2; D is undetermined. CDR3 length: 14 amino acids. Germline values: CDR1 MDHEN, CDR2 SYDVKM. CDR3 nucleotides: TGCGCCAGCAGTCCACTACGGACCAAAAATGGCTATACCTTC. Translation gives CASSPLRTKNGYTF.

The J gene is TRBJ1-2, the V gene TRBV29-1; D not resolved. CDR1 SQVTM and CDR2 ANQGSEA come from the germline V gene. The length of the CDR3 is 13 residues. V lost 6 bases and J lost 6, with 17 bases in between. The DNA of the CDR3 is TGCAGCGTGCAGCGCTCAGGTAGTAATGGCTACACCTTC. Translation: CSVQRSGSNGYTF.

The rearrangement links TRBV28 to TRBJ2-1; 8 nucleotides match TRBD2. Germline trimming cut 3 bases from V and 3 bases from J; bases unmatched to any gene: 16. The CDR3 extends over 19 amino acids. Germline CDR1 reads MDHEN; CDR2 reads SYDVKM. The CDR3 DNA reads TGTGCCAGCAGTTTTGAAGTGACAGGATTAGCGGGAAGCTACAATGAGCAGTTCTTC. Its protein product is CASSFEVTGLAGSYNEQFF.

This clonotype was seen only a few times. This clone may be a read error of a much larger clone one base away. The rearrangement links TRBV11-2 to TRBJ1-1; D unresolved. The germline CDR1 and CDR2 sequences are SGHAT and FQNNGV. Trimming removed 4 bases from V and 6 bases from J, with 15 bases in between. The CDR3 totals 14 residues. The DNA for the CDR3 is TGTGCCAGCAGCTCGGATCTCCCGGGCGCTGAAGCTTTCTTT. Its protein product is CASSSDLPGAEAFF.

The chain combines TRBV12-3 or TRBV12-4 with TRBJ2-1; 8 bases agree with TRBD1. The CDR3 is 14 residues long. The chain's CDR3 is CPSSFGQGAKEQFF. The CDR3 DNA follows: TGTCCTAGCAGTTTCGGGCAGGGGGCTAAGGAGCAGTTCTTC.

As regards this clonotype: Sequence at one end of the junction differs from germline and may be a read error. This chain joins TRBV5-5 and TRBJ2-7, with a weak D call TRBD2 (5 bases). The CDR3 consists of 15 residues. The V gene's germline CDR1 is SGHKS and CDR2 YYEKEE (reference sequence). The CDR3 nucleotides are TGTGCCAGTACCCCCGGGCCGGGGATGGGGTACGAGCTGTACTTC. This encodes CASTPGPGMGYELYF.

On this clonotype: Relative to the germline gene, one junction end is altered; a read error may explain this. The chain carries TRBV4-1 and TRBJ1-2; maybe TRBD1 (6 bases). This CDR3 has 16 amino acids. Germline V CDR1 and CDR2: MGHRA, YSYEKL. CDR3 loop: CASSQEVDRRDYDYTF. The CDR3 bases are TGCGCCAGCAGCCAAGAAGTCGACAGGAGAGACTATGACTACACCTTC.

As to this clonotype: One junction end disagrees with the germline gene, perhaps due to a read error. The V call is TRBV20-1, the J call TRBJ2-3; tentative D call: TRBD2 (6 bases). This CDR3 comprises 17 residues. Germline CDR1 and CDR2: DFQATT and SNEGSKA (reference sequence). CDR3: CSAPLAGRPPSIDTQYF. CDR3 in DNA: TGCAGTGCCCCTCTCGCGGGACGCCCCCCTAGCATAGATACGCAGTATTTT.

This clonotype was detected only a few times. Sequence at one end of the junction differs from germline and may be a read error. The chain has TRBV29-1 and TRBJ2-7, with 9 bases that match TRBD1. The CDR3 consists of 12 residues. Germline-derived CDR1 and CDR2 are SQVTM and ANQGSEA. Written as DNA, the CDR3 is TGCAGCGTTGGGACAGGGGCCCACGATCAGTACTTC. It specifies CSVGTGAHDQYF.

This clonotype turned up a few times. The V call is TRBV20-1, the J call TRBJ2-3; D not certain. The V and J ends lost 5 bases and 1 base respectively, with 13 bases between them. Looked up from germline, CDR1 is DFQATT and CDR2 is SNEGSKA (reference sequence). The CDR3 spans 14 residues. The chain's CDR3 is CSAAPSWGTDTQYF. The CDR3 nucleotides read TGCAGTGCTGCCCCCTCCTGGGGCACAGATACGCAGTATTTT.

With respect to this clonotype: Likely a read error: the CDR3 ends without its conserved phenylalanine or tryptophan. The V gene is TRBV28, the J gene TRBJ2-5; tentatively, D is TRBD1 (6 bases). This CDR3 contains 15 residues. Germline V gene sequence: CDR1 MDHEN, CDR2 SYDVKM. V was shortened by 6 bases and J by 4 bases, with 18 bases between the two germline ends. The CDR3 region is CASRVRATGGETQYL. The CDR3 bases are TGTGCCAGCAGGGTTCGGGCGACAGGAGGAGAGACCCAGTACCTC.

J is TRBJ2-1 and V is TRBV4-1; 13 nucleotides agree with TRBD2. This CDR3 comprises 16 residues. Germline assignment: CDR1 MGHRA and CDR2 YSYEKL. With 10 bases clipped from V and 4 bases from J, the junction kept 10 bases outside the gene matches. The chain's CDR3 is CANSQMTSGGYNEQFF. DNA for the CDR3: TGCGCCAACAGTCAGATGACTAGCGGGGGGTACAATGAGCAGTTCTTC.

V is TRBV11-3 and J is TRBJ1-1, with D possibly being TRBD1 (5 bases). Germline V gene data show CDR1 as SGHNT and CDR2 as YENEEA. V was shortened by 1 base and J by 7 bases, with 13 bases between the two germline ends. CDR3 length equals 14 residues. The CDR3: CASSLVGGKIEAFF. The CDR3 nucleotides are TGTGCCAGCAGCTTAGTGGGGGGTAAGATTGAAGCTTTCTTT.

Comments on this clonotype: Germline is not matched at one junction end, which may reflect a read error. This chain uses TRBV12-3 or TRBV12-4 with TRBJ1-5; D gene unclear. This CDR3 has 16 amino acids. CDR3 nucleotides: TGTGCCAGTAGCCCGCCGGAAAAATGTAGCAATCGGCCCCAGCATTTT. It yields the protein CASSPPEKCSNRPQHF.

Details on this clonotype: Since the CDR3 does not end with the conserved phenylalanine or tryptophan, this likely comes from a read error. V and J are TRBV11-3 and TRBJ2-2, with D perhaps matching TRBD1 (6 bases). CDR1 and CDR2 from the germline V gene are SGHNT and YENEEA. There are 12 residues in the CDR3. The CDR3 nucleotides read TGTGCCAGTCGTCAGGGGTCCGGGGAACTGTTTTCT. It encodes CASRQGSGELFS.

Points on this clonotype: A read error may produce the germline difference seen at one junction end. The chain couples TRBV11-2 to TRBJ1-1, with D unclear. The CDR3 runs to 14 residues. Germline loops: CDR1 SGHAT, CDR2 FQNNGV. CDR3 coding DNA: TGTGCCAGCAGCTTAAACGGCATGAACTCTGAAGCTTTCTTT. Translating gives CASSLNGMNSEAFF. The variable domain in full, with the rest retrieved from reference TRBV11-2 and TRBJ1-1, is EAGVAQSPRYKIIEKRQSVAFWCNPISGHATLYWYQQILGQGPKLLIQFQNNGVVDDSQLPKDRFSAERLKGVDSTLKIQPAKLEDSAVYLCASSLNGMNSEAFFGQGTRLTVV.

This clonotype has just a few counts. Germline and junction disagree at one end, which may indicate a read error. The chain has TRBV4-1 and TRBJ2-7, with 8 positions matching TRBD2. The CDR3 totals 14 residues. The germline V gene has CDR1 MGHRA and CDR2 YSYEKL. The CDR3 sequence: CVSSQVSGNYEQCF. In nucleotides, the CDR3 is TGCGTCAGCAGCCAAGTTAGCGGGAATTACGAGCAGTGCTTC.

This clonotype is medium-sized in the sample. The CDR3 region has the DNA TGTGCCAGCAGTTTAACCCGGGGGCTCTTGAACGAGCAGTACTTC. Translation: CASSLTRGLLNEQYF. The chain couples TRBV27 to TRBJ2-7; D tentatively fits TRBD1 or TRBD2 (6 bases each). CDR3 length equals 15 residues. V was pared by 2 bases and J by 5 bases, with 16 bases between. CDR1 and CDR2 from the germline V gene are MNHEY and SMNVEV (reference sequence).

Remarks on this clonotype: One end of the junction varies from germline; a read error may be responsible. V gene TRBV7-3 combines with J gene TRBJ2-3; D is undetermined. Per germline, CDR1 SGHTA and CDR2 FQGTGA. The CDR3 contains 12 residues. As DNA, the CDR3 is TGTACCAGCAGCTTGGGCAGCAATACGCAGTATTTT. Translating gives CTSSLGSNTQYF.